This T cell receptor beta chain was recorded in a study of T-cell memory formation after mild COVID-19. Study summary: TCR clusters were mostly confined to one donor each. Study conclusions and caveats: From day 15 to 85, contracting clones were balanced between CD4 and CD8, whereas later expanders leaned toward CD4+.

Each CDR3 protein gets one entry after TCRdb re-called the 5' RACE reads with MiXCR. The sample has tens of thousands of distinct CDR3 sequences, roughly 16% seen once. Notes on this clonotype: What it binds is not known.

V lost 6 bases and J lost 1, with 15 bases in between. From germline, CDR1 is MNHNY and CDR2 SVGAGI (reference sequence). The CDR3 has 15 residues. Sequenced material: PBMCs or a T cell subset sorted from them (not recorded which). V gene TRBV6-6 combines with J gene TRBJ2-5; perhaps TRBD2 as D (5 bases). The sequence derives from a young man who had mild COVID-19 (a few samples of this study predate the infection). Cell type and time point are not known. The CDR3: CASRDGNRLQETQYF. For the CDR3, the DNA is TGTGCCAGCAGGGACGGGAACAGACTCCAAGAGACCCAGTACTTC.